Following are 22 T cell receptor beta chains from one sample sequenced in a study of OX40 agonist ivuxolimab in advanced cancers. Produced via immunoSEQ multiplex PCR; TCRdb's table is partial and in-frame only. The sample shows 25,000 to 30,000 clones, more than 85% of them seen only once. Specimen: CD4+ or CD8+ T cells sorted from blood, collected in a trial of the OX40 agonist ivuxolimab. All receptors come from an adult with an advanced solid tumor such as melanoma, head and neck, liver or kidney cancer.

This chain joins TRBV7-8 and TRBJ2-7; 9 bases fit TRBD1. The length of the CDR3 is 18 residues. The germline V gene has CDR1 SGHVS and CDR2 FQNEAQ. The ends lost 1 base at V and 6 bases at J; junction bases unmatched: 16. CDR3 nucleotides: TGTGCCAGCAGCTTAGAGGGGCCTGGGACAGGGAGGCTCGGCGAGCAGTACTTC. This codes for CASSLEGPGTGRLGEQYF.

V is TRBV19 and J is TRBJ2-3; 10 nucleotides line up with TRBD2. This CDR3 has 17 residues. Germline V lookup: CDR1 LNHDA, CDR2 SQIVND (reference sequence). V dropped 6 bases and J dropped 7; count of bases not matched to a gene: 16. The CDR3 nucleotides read TGTGCCAGTAGGGATGAATCAACTAGCGGGGCCTATTATACGCAGTATTTT. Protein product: CASRDESTSGAYYTQYF.

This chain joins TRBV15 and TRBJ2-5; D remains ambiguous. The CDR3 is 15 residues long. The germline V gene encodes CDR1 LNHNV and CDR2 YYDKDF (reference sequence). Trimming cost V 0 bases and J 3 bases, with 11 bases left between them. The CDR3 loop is CATSRDRGLEETQYF. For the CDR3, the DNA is TGTGCCACCAGCAGAGATCGAGGCTTGGAAGAGACCCAGTACTTC. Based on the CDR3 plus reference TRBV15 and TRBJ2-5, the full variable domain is DAMVIQNPRYQVTQFGKPVTLSCSQTLNHNVMYWYQQKSSQAPKLLFHYYDKDFNNEADTPDNFQSRRPNTSFCFLDIRSPGLGDTAMYLCATSRDRGLEETQYFGPGTRLLVL.

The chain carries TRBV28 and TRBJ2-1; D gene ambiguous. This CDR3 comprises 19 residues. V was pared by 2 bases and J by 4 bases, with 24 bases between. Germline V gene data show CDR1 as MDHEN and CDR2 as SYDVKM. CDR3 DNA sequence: TGTGCCAGCAGTTTAGTCCTTTCAGACCGGGCCCTCAAGTACAATGAGCAGTTCTTC. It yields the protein CASSLVLSDRALKYNEQFF.

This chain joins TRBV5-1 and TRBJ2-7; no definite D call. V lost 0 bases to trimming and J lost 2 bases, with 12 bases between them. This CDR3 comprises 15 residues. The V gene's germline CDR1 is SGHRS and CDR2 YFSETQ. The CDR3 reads CASSLASAVTYEQYF. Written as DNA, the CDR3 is TGCGCCAGCAGCTTGGCCAGCGCCGTGACCTACGAGCAGTACTTC.

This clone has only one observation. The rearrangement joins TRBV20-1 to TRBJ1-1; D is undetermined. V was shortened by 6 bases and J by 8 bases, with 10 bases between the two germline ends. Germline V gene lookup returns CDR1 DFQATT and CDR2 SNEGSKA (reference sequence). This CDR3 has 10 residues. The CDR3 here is CSATPLEAFF. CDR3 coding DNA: TGCAGTGCAACACCTCTGGAAGCTTTCTTT.

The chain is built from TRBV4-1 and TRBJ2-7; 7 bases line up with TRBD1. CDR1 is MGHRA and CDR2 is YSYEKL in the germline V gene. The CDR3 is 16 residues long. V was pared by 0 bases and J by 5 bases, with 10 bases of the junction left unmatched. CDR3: CASSQDDRDWSHEQYF. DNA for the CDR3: TGCGCCAGCAGCCAAGATGACAGGGATTGGTCCCACGAGCAGTACTTC.

The CDR3 sequence: CASSVDSVTNYNEQFF. The DNA of the CDR3 is TGTGCCAGCAGCGTAGATAGCGTCACCAACTACAATGAGCAGTTCTTC. The chain links TRBV9 to TRBJ2-1; tentatively, D is TRBD2 (5 bases). V lost 0 bases to trimming and J lost 3 bases, with 13 bases between them. Germline CDR1 reads SGDLS; CDR2 reads YYNGEE. The CDR3 length is 16 residues.

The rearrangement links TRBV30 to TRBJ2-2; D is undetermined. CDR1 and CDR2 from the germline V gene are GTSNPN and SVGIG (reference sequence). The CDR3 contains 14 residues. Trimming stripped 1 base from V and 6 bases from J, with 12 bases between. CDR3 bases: TGTGCCTGGAGTGGAATAGGGATCTCCGGGGAGCTGTTTTTT. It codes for CAWSGIGISGELFF.

CDR3 region: CASRGAVGANVLTF. CDR3 nucleotide sequence: TGTGCCAGTCGAGGGGCTGTGGGGGCCAACGTCCTGACTTTC. V and J are TRBV19 and TRBJ2-6; D could derive from TRBD1 or TRBD2 (5 bases each). Germline CDR1 and CDR2: LNHDA and SQIVND (reference sequence). The V end was cut by 8 bases, the J end by 4 bases, with 12 bases between. This CDR3 region has 14 residues. The variable domain in full, completed from reference TRBV19 and TRBJ2-6, reads DGGITQSPKYLFRKEGQNVTLSCEQNLNHDAMYWYRQDPGQGLRLIYYSQIVNDFQKGDIAEGYSVSREKKESFPLTVTSAQKNPTAFYLCASRGAVGANVLTFGAGSRLTVL.

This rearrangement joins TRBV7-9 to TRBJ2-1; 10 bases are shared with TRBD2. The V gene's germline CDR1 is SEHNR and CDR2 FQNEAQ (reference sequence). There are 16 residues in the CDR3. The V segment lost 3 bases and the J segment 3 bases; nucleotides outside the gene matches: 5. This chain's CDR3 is CASSFLAGEYYNEQFF. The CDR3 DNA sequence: TGTGCCAGCAGCTTCCTAGCGGGAGAGTACTACAATGAGCAGTTCTTC.

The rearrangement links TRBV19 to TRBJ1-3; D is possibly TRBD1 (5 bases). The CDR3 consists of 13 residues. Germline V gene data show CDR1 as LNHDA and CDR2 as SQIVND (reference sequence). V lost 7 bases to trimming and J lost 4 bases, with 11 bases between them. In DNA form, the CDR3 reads TGTGCCAGTACCCTGGGACCGGGAAACACCATATATTTT. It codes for CASTLGPGNTIYF.

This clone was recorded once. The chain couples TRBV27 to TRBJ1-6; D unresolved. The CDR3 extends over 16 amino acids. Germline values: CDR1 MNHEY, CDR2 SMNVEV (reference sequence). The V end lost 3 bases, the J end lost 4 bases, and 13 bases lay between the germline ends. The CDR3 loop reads CASSFGSYQYNSPLHF. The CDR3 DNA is TGTGCCAGCAGTTTTGGTTCTTACCAATATAATTCACCCCTCCACTTT.

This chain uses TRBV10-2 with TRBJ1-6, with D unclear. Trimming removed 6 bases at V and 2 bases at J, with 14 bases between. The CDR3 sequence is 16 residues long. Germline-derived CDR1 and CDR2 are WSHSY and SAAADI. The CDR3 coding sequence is TGCGCCAGCAGGGAGGACCGGAACCCCTATAATTCACCCCTCCACTTT. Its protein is CASREDRNPYNSPLHF.

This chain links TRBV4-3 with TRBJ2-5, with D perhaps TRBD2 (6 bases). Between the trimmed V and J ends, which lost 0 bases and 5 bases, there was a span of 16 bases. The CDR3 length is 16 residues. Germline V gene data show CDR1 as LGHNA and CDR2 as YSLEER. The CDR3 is CASSQDLGGIEETQYF. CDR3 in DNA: TGCGCCAGCAGCCAAGATCTAGGAGGGATCGAGGAGACCCAGTACTTC.

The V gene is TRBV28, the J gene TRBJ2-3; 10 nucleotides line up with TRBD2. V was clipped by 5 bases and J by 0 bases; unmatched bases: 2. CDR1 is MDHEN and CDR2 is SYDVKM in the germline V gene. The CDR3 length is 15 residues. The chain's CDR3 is CASSQGLASTDTQYF. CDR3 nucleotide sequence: TGTGCCAGCAGTCAGGGACTAGCGAGCACAGATACGCAGTATTTT.

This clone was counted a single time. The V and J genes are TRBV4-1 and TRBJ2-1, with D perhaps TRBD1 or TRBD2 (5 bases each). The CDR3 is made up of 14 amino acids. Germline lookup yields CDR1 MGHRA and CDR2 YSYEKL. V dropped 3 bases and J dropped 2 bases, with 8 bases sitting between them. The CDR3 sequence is CASSQGETYNEQFF. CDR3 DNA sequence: TGCGCCAGCAGCCAGGGGGAAACCTACAATGAGCAGTTCTTC.

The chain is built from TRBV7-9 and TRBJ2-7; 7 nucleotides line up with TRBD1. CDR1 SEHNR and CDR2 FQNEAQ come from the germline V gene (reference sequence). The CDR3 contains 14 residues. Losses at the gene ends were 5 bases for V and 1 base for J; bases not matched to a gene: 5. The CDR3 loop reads CASSPETGSYEQYF. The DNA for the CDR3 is TGTGCCAGCAGCCCCGAGACAGGGTCCTACGAGCAGTACTTC.

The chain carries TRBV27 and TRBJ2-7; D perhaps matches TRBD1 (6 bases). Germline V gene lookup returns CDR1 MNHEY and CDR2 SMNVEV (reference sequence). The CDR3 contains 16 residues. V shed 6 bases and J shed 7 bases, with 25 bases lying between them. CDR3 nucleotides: TGTGCCAGCAGCTACAATTTTGGGACATACCCCCAAGAGCAGTACTTC. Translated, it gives CASSYNFGTYPQEQYF.

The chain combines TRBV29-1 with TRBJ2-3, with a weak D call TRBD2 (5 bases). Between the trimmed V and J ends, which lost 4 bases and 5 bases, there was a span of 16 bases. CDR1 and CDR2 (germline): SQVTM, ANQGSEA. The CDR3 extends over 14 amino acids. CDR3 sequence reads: CSVGVAGIGDTQYF. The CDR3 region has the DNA TGCAGCGTTGGTGTTGCGGGCATAGGAGATACGCAGTATTTT.

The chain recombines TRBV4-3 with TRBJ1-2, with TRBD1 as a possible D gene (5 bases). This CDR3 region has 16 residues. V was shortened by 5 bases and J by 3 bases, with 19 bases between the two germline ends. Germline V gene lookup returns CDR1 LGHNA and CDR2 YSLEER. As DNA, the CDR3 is TGCGCCAGCAGCTTAAAAGGAGGGGAGTTCTACTATGGCTACACCTTC. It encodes CASSLKGGEFYYGYTF.

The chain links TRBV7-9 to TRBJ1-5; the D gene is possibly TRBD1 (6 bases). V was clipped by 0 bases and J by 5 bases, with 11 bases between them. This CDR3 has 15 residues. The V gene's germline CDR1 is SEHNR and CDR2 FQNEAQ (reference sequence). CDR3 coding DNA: TGTGCCAGCAGCTTAGCAGGGTCAGGGGATCAGCCCCAGCATTTT. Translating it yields CASSLAGSGDQPQHF.